Each of the 7 T cell receptor beta chains below was sequenced from the same sample in a study of blood T cell repertoires in COVID-19. Assay used: immunoSEQ multiplex PCR; TCRdb lists only in-frame clones, some missing. Of about 250,000 clones listed, roughly 85% are singletons. Sequencing input: PBMCs or T cells enriched from blood (not recorded which). These receptors all come from a woman aged 50 to 65 with acute COVID-19.

The V and J genes are TRBV18 and TRBJ2-5; TRBD1 matches 9 bases. This CDR3 spans 15 amino acids. Germline V gene data show CDR1 as KGHSH and CDR2 as LQKENI. V was clipped by 1 base and J by 5 bases; unmatched bases: 5. CDR3 protein: CASSPRTGVRETQYF. CDR3 coding DNA: TGTGCCAGCTCACCACGGACAGGGGTCCGGGAGACCCAGTACTTC.

The chain uses TRBV30 and TRBJ2-7, with TRBD1 as a possible D gene (5 bases). Between the trimmed V and J ends, which lost 0 bases and 5 bases, there was a span of 11 bases. Germline-derived CDR1 and CDR2 are GTSNPN and SVGIG (reference sequence). The CDR3 has 13 amino acids. The CDR3 protein is CAWSVRDSHEQYF. DNA for the CDR3: TGTGCCTGGAGTGTGCGCGACAGCCACGAGCAGTACTTC.

The chain employs TRBV2 and TRBJ1-1; D unresolved. This CDR3 spans 15 amino acids. CDR1 is SNHLY and CDR2 is FYNNEI in the germline V gene. The V gene lost 6 bases and the J gene lost 0 bases, with 14 bases spanning the gap. CDR3 region: CASRVPNGVNTEAFF. The CDR3, as DNA: TGTGCCAGCAGGGTTCCGAACGGGGTGAACACTGAAGCTTTCTTT.

The chain is built from TRBV19 and TRBJ1-2; 9 positions agree with TRBD1. Germline CDR1 reads LNHDA; CDR2 reads SQIVND (reference sequence). Trimming at V came to 7 bases and at J to 4 bases, leaving 7 bases not matched to a gene. The CDR3 is 14 amino acids. Here the CDR3 DNA reads TGTGCCAGTAACCTGGACAGGGGACCCTATGGCTACACCTTC. Its translation: CASNLDRGPYGYTF.

The rearrangement uses TRBV20-1 and TRBJ1-1, with D perhaps matching TRBD1 (5 bases). From germline, CDR1 is DFQATT and CDR2 SNEGSKA (reference sequence). V shed 3 bases and J shed 6 bases, with 11 bases lying between them. This CDR3 spans 12 amino acids. The CDR3 DNA reads as TGCAGTGCTAGTCGGGGGAGCCCTGAAGCTTTCTTT. Its protein is CSASRGSPEAFF.

DNA of the CDR3: TGTGCCAGCAGCGGAGACAGGGATTATAATTCACCCCTCCACTTT. Translation: CASSGDRDYNSPLHF. J is TRBJ1-6 and V is TRBV9; 7 bases map to TRBD1. The ends lost 3 bases at V and 4 bases at J; junction bases unmatched: 4. CDR1 is SGDLS, CDR2 YYNGEE, per germline. This CDR3 has 15 residues.

The chain uses TRBV15 and TRBJ2-3; tentatively, D is TRBD1 (6 bases). The CDR3 length is 16 residues. Germline CDR1 reads LNHNV; CDR2 reads YYDKDF (reference sequence). The V end was cut by 6 bases, the J end by 5 bases, with 21 bases between. In nucleotides, the CDR3 is TGTGCCACCAGTGGGGTTTTCCAGGGGTATGGAGATACGCAGTATTTT. Amino acids: CATSGVFQGYGDTQYF.